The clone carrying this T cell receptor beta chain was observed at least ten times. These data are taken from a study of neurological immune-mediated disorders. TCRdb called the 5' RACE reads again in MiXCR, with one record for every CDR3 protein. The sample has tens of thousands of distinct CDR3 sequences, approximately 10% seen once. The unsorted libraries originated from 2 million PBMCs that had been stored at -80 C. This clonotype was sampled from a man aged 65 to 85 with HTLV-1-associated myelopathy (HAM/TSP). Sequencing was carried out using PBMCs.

The CDR3 loop is CASSPRPGQGSYEQYF. The CDR3, as DNA: TGTGCCAGCTCACCTCGACCGGGACAGGGGTCCTACGAGCAGTACTTC. The chain employs TRBV18 and TRBJ2-7; 10 bases match TRBD1. The ends lost 3 bases at V and 1 base at J; junction bases unmatched: 6. Per germline, CDR1 KGHSH and CDR2 LQKENI. This CDR3 region has 16 residues.